This TCR beta chain was identified in a study of lymphopenia after photon versus proton radiotherapy. In its sample, this clone was seen a few times. Its specificity is not known. The protocol was immunoSEQ multiplex PCR, while the TCRdb copy is restricted to in-frame clones and leaves out a portion. This table has 25,000 to 30,000 clones, around 85% appearing once. The CDR3 totals 12 residues. CDR1 and CDR2 from the germline V gene are WNHNN and SYGVQD (reference sequence). Trimming took off 3 bases at V and 8 bases at J, with 10 bases between the two ends. Notes on the study in general: Post-nadir TCR diversity decline inversely tracked overall survival among those who died.

This receptor was identified in a man in his fifties with gastric cancer. This material consisted of peripheral blood, taken from a patient treated with photon-based radiotherapy. The chain recombines TRBV10-1 with TRBJ1-2, with D possibly being TRBD1 (6 bases). The CDR3 protein is CASSDTGKGYTF. CDR3 sequence (DNA): TGCGCCAGCAGTGATACAGGGAAAGGCTACACCTTC.